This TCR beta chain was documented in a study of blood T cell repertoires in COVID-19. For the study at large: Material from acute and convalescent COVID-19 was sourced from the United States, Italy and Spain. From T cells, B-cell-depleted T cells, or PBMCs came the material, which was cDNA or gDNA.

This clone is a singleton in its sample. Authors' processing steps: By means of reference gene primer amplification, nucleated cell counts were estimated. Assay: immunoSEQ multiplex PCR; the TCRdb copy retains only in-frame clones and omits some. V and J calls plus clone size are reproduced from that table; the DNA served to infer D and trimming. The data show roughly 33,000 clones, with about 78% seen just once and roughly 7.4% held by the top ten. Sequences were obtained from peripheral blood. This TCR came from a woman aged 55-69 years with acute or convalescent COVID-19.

CDR3 in amino acids: CASSLGDIRTTNYGYTF. Written as DNA, the CDR3 is TGCGCCAGCAGCTTGGGTGACATTAGAACCACCAACTATGGCTACACCTTC. The chain joins TRBV5-1 to TRBJ1-2; unclear D gene. Trimming stripped 0 bases from V and 2 bases from J, with 17 bases between. The CDR3 length is 17 residues. The germline CDR1 and CDR2 sequences are SGHRS and YFSETQ. The full variable domain, in which reference TRBV5-1 and TRBJ1-2 provide the parts outside the CDR3, is KAGVTQTPRYLIKTRGQQVTLSCSPISGHRSVSWYQQTPGQGLQFLFEYFSETQRNKGNFPGRFSGRQFSNSRSEMNVSTLELGDSALYLCASSLGDIRTTNYGYTFGSGTRLTVV.